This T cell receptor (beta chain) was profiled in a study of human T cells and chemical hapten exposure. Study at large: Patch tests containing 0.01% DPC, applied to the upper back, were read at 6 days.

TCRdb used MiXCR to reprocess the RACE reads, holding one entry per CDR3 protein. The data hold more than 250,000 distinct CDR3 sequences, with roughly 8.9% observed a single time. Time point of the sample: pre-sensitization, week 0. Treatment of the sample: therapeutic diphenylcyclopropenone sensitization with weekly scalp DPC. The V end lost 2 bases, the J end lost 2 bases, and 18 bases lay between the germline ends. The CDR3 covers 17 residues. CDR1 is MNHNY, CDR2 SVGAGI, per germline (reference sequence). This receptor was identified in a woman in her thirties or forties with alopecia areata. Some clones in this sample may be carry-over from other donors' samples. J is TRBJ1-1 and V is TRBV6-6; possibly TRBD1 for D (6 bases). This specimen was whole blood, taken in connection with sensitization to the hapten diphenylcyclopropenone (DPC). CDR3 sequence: CASSYRAMGARNTEAFF. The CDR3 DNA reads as TGTGCCAGCAGTTACCGGGCGATGGGGGCGCGAAACACTGAAGCTTTCTTT.